This record concerns one T cell receptor beta chain sequence. This sample was included in a study of blood T cell repertoires in COVID-19. As for the study in general: Samples came from the United States, Italy and Spain, spanning acute and convalescent COVID-19. In each case, the material was cDNA or gDNA derived from T cells, B-cell-depleted T cells, or PBMCs.

How the authors handled the data: For nucleated cells, counts were estimated from reference gene primer amplification. Some clones are missing from TCRdb's copy, which holds only in-frame ones; the method was immunoSEQ multiplex PCR. V and J calls and clone size follow that table, whereas D and trimming were derived from the DNA. The data show some 300,000 clones, with about 91% seen just once and under 8% held by the top ten. The junction had 2 bases not matched to a gene; V was cut back by 5 bases and J by 6 bases. CDR3 size: 13 residues. Germline V CDR1 and CDR2: LNHDA, SQIVND (reference sequence).

Sequenced sample: peripheral blood. The sequence came from a woman between 25 and 40 years old who had recovered from COVID-19. The rearrangement joins TRBV19 to TRBJ1-5, with TRBD1 identical over 9 bases. Here the CDR3 DNA reads TGTGCCAGTAGTCCACAGGGGGCTCAGCCCCAGCATTTT. Amino acids: CASSPQGAQPQHF.